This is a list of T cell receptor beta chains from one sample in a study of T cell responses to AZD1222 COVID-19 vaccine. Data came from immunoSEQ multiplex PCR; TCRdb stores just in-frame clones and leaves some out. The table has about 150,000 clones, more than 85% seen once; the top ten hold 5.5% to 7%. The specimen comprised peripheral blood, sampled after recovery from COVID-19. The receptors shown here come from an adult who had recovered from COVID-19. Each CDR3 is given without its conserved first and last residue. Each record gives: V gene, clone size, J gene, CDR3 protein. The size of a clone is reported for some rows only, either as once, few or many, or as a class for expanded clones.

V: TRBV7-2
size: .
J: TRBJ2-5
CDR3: ASSLPSETQY

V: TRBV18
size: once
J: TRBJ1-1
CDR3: ASSPAGENTEAF

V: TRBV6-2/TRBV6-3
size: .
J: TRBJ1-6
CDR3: ASSRGDASPLH

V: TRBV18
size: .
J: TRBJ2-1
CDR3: ASSPPYLAEGGEQF

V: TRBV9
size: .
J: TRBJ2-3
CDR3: ASSGDTQY

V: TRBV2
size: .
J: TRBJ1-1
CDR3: ASGEYSEAF

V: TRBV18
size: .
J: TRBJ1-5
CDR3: ASSPPGWQGGQPQH

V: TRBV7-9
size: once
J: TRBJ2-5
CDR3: ASSLPFKPGQGSQETQY

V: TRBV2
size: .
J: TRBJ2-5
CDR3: ASSFSGGWETQY

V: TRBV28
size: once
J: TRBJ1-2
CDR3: AVHGGWNYGYT

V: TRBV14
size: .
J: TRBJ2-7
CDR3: ASSQVIGQQY

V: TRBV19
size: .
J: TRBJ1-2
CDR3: ARDRAYGYT

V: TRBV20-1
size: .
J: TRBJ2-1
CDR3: SASPERWQF

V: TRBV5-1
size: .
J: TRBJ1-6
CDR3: ASGDRGGSPLH

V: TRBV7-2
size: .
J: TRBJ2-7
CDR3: ASSLDGSSYEQY

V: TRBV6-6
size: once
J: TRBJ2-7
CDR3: ASSYPNQGGEQY

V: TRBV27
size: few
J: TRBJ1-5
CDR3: ASSPRAGQGNQPQH

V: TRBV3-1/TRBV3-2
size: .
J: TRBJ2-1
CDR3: ATKGTSSYNEQF

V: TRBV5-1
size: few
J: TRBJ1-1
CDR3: ASSWTGQGPF

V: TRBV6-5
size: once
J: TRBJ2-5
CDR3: ASSFRLTPGGETQY

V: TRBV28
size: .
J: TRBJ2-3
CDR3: ASSPSGTSARGDTQY

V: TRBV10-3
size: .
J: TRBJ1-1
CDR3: AISDVRDRARNTEAF

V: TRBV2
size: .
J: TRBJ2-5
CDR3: ASSDRGTGAETQY

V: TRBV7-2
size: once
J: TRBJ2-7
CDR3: ASSLAGSSYEQY

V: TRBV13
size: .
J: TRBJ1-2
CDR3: ASSLDRMGQGIQNYGYT

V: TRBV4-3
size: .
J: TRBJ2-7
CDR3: ASSHGTSGGSYEQY

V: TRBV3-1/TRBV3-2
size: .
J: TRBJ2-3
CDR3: ASSQRGSVRTDTQY

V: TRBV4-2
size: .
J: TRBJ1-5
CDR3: ASSQTGTGVNQPQH

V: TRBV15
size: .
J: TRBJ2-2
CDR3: ATSRGGQGRTGELF

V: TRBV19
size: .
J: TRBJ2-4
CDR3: ASSIDTGYGIQY

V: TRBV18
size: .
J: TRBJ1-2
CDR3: ASSPGIQRGYGYT

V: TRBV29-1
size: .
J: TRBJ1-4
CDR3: SVAVIEKLF

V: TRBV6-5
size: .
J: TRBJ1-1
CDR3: ASSLAGLNTEAF

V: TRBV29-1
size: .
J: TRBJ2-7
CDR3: SVRKGQGPYEQY

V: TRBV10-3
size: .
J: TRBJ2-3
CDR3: AISASGGSTDTQY

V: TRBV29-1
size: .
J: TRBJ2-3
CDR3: SVGGTPDTQY

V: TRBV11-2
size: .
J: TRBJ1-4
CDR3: ASSFAPNEKLF

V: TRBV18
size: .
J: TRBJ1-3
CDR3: ASSPATGGENTIY

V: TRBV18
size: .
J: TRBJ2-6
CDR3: ASSPYGARGANVLT

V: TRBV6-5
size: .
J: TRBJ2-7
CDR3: ATGSGGTFSYEQY

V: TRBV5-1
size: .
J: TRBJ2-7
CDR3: ASSQDMDYEQY